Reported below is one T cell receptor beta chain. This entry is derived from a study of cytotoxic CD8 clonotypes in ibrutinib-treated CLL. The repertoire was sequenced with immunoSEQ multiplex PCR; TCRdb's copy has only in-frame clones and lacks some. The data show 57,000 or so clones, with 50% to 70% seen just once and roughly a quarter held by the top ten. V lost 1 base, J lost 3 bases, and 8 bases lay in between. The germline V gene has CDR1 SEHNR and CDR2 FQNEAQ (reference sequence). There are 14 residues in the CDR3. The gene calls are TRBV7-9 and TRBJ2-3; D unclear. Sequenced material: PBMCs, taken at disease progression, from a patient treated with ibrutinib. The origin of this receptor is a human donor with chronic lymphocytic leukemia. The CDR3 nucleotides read TGTGCCAGCAGCTTAGATATCGGTACAGATACGCAGTATTTT. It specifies CASSLDIGTDTQYF.